This T cell receptor (beta chain) was retrieved from a study of response to subunit inactivated influenza vaccine. TCRdb reprocessed the RT-PCR reads with MiXCR, giving one entry per CDR3 protein. The table has approximately 500,000 distinct CDR3 sequences, roughly 13% seen once. This CDR3 region has 14 residues. Unmatched junction bases numbered 9, after V lost 6 bases and J lost 7 bases. This sequence originates from a man in his forties or fifties who received an inactivated influenza vaccine. Sequenced here: PBMCs from blood, sampled roughly 45 days after vaccination. The V call is TRBV12-3 or TRBV12-4, the J call TRBJ1-5, with TRBD1 matching over 7 bases. The CDR3 loop reads CASRSTGSGQPQHF. For the CDR3, the DNA is TGTGCCAGCAGGTCGACAGGGTCGGGCCAGCCCCAGCATTTT.